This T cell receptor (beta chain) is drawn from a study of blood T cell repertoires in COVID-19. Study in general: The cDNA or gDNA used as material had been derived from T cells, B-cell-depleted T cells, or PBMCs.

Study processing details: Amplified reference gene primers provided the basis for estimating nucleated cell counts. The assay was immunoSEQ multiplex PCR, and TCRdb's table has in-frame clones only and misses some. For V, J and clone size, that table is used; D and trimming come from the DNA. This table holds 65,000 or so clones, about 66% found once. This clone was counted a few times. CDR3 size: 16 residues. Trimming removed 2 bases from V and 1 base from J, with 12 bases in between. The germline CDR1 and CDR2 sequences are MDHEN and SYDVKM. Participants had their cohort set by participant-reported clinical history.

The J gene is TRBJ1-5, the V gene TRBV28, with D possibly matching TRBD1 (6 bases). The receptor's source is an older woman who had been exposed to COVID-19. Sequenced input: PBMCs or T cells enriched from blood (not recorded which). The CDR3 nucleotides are TGTGCCAGCAGTTTACAATGGGGGCGAAGCAATCAGCCCCAGCATTTT. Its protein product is CASSLQWGRSNQPQHF.